The 21 T cell receptor beta chains in this list originate from one sample, sequenced in a study of human T cells and chemical hapten exposure. MiXCR was run by TCRdb on the RACE reads, yielding one entry per CDR3 protein. The table has approximately 97,000 distinct CDR3 sequences, 25% to 35% seen once. The time point here: patch test 3, about 24 weeks after DPC sensitization. Described treatment: therapeutic diphenylcyclopropenone sensitization with weekly scalp DPC. Specimen: whole blood, collected in connection with sensitization to the hapten diphenylcyclopropenone (DPC). Source of these receptors: a man in his forties with alopecia areata. Some clones in this sample may be carry-over from other donors' samples.

This clonotype was recorded many times. J is TRBJ2-2 and V is TRBV6-4; 8 nucleotides match TRBD1. V was pared by 11 bases and J by 5 bases, with 10 bases of the junction left unmatched. The CDR3 has 14 residues. Germline V lookup: CDR1 MRHNA, CDR2 SNTAGT. CDR3 residues: CALKDRGQTGELFF. CDR3 sequence (DNA): TGTGCCTTAAAAGACAGGGGACAGACCGGGGAGCTGTTTTTT.

The chain couples TRBV2 to TRBJ2-7; D tentatively reads TRBD1 or TRBD2 (5 bases each). There are 13 residues in the CDR3. Germline assignment: CDR1 SNHLY and CDR2 FYNNEI. The ends were cut back, 7 bases at V and 4 bases at J, with 14 bases in the middle. CDR3 sequence: CASTPGRSYEQYF. CDR3 DNA: TGTGCCAGCACCCCGGGACGCTCGTACGAGCAGTACTTC.

This clonotype has more than one count but fewer than ten. The chain joins TRBV20-1 to TRBJ1-1; D gene ambiguous. V was shortened by 1 base and J by 3 bases, with 9 bases between the two germline ends. CDR1 and CDR2 from the germline V gene are DFQATT and SNEGSKA (reference sequence). CDR3 size: 13 residues. CDR3 nucleotides: TGCAGTGCTAGAGGACCGTGGGACACTGAAGCTTTCTTT. Residues: CSARGPWDTEAFF.

The J gene is TRBJ2-7, the V gene TRBV29-1, with D unresolved. This CDR3 region has 11 residues. Per germline, CDR1 SQVTM and CDR2 ANQGSEA. The V gene lost 0 bases and the J gene lost 2 bases, with 2 bases spanning the gap. DNA of the CDR3: TGCAGCGTTGAAGAAACCTACGAGCAGTACTTC. Translating it yields CSVEETYEQYF.

This clonotype was seen a handful of times. V usage is TRBV7-9 and J usage is TRBJ2-3; D is possibly TRBD1 (5 bases). The CDR3 sequence is 14 residues long. V was cut by 2 bases and J by 6 bases, with 12 bases left in between. Germline assignment: CDR1 SEHNR and CDR2 FQNEAQ (reference sequence). This CDR3 is CASSLMQGSDTQYF. The DNA of the CDR3 is TGTGCCAGCAGCTTAATGCAGGGCTCGGATACGCAGTATTTT.

This chain uses TRBV5-1 with TRBJ2-5, with 8 bases lining up with TRBD1. V lost 3 bases to trimming and J lost 6 bases; unmatched junction nucleotides: 13. Germline CDR1 is SGHRS and CDR2 is YFSETQ. The CDR3 runs to 16 residues. The CDR3 nucleotides read TGCGCCAGCAGCTCCGCGCCGACAGGGGAATTGAAGACCCAGTACTTC. Amino acids: CASSSAPTGELKTQYF.

This rearrangement joins TRBV28 to TRBJ1-2; TRBD1 agrees at 7 bases. The germline CDR1 and CDR2 sequences are MDHEN and SYDVKM. This CDR3 has 13 residues. V shed 3 bases, J shed 7 bases, and the junction held 5 bases outside the gene matches. The CDR3 sequence: CASSLGTDLGYTF. The CDR3 coding sequence is TGTGCCAGCAGTTTGGGGACAGATCTTGGCTACACCTTC.

This clonotype was picked up a small number of times. The gene calls are TRBV27 and TRBJ1-6; no reliable D call. The V end lost 5 bases, the J end lost 9 bases, and 17 bases lay between the germline ends. Germline assignment: CDR1 MNHEY and CDR2 SMNVEV (reference sequence). This CDR3 region has 15 residues. The CDR3 here is CASSTRTESGSPLHF. The CDR3 region has the DNA TGTGCCAGCAGTACTAGGACGGAATCTGGTTCACCCCTCCACTTT.

The rearrangement joins TRBV5-1 to TRBJ2-3, with a weak D call TRBD2 (6 bases). Germline V gene data show CDR1 as SGHRS and CDR2 as YFSETQ. Trimming left V 1 base short and J 2 bases short, with 11 bases between. The CDR3 is 15 residues long. The CDR3 DNA reads TGCGCCAGCAGCTTGCGCGGGACGGACACAGATACGCAGTATTTT. Protein sequence: CASSLRGTDTDTQYF.

This chain links TRBV24-1 with TRBJ2-1; TRBD2 aligns across 8 bases. This CDR3 comprises 15 residues. The germline V gene encodes CDR1 KGHDR and CDR2 SFDVKD. Trimming cost V 0 bases and J 8 bases; bases outside gene matches: 5. The CDR3 here is CATSDLSGGVHEQFF. CDR3 nucleotides: TGTGCCACCAGTGATTTGTCGGGAGGGGTCCATGAGCAGTTCTTC.

The chain is built from TRBV27 and TRBJ2-5, with D possibly called TRBD1 or TRBD2 (6 bases each). The length of the CDR3 is 13 residues. The germline gives CDR1 MNHEY, CDR2 SMNVEV (reference sequence). The ends were cut back, 5 bases at V and 4 bases at J, with 11 bases in the middle. The CDR3 loop is CASSRGAVETQYF. The CDR3 coding sequence is TGTGCCAGCAGTAGGGGGGCGGTAGAGACCCAGTACTTC.

This chain joins TRBV30 and TRBJ1-2; TRBD1 aligns across 10 bases. The length of the CDR3 is 15 residues. V lost 2 bases to trimming and J lost 4 bases; unmatched junction nucleotides: 7. Looked up from germline, CDR1 is GTSNPN and CDR2 is SVGIG (reference sequence). The DNA of the CDR3 is TGTGCCTGGAGTACCTCGACAGGGGGCTTCTATGGCTACACCTTC. It yields the protein CAWSTSTGGFYGYTF.

A word on this clonotype: Relative to the germline gene, one junction end is altered; a read error may explain this. The chain recombines TRBV2 with TRBJ2-3; 7 bases are shared with TRBD1. Per germline, CDR1 SNHLY and CDR2 FYNNEI. This CDR3 region has 16 residues. CDR3: CASRNPTGISTNTQYF. The CDR3 coding sequence is TGTGCCAGCAGGAACCCGACAGGGATAAGCACAAATACGCAGTATTTT.

This clonotype has just a few counts. The chain uses TRBV10-3 and TRBJ2-7, with TRBD2 matching 15 bases. The germline gives CDR1 ENHRY, CDR2 SYGVKD. Trimming removed 0 bases from V and 4 bases from J; junction bases left unmatched: 1. The CDR3 runs to 16 residues. The CDR3 sequence is CAISESGLAGGYEQYF. For the CDR3, the DNA is TGTGCCATCAGTGAGTCGGGACTAGCGGGAGGTTACGAGCAGTACTTC.

A few counts support this clonotype. This chain joins TRBV29-1 and TRBJ1-1, with TRBD1 identical over 10 bases. V dropped 1 base and J dropped 1; count of bases not matched to a gene: 0. The CDR3 length is 14 residues. CDR1 is SQVTM, CDR2 ANQGSEA, per germline. CDR3 region: CSVEGDRGNTEAFF. CDR3 coding DNA: TGCAGCGTTGAAGGGGACAGGGGGAACACTGAAGCTTTCTTT.

This clonotype was seen only a few times. The chain is built from TRBV14 and TRBJ1-1; possibly TRBD1 for D (5 bases). The CDR3 has 14 residues. V dropped 5 bases and J dropped 4 bases, with 14 bases sitting between them. From germline, CDR1 is SGHDN and CDR2 FVKESK. The CDR3 DNA reads TGTGCCAGCAGCAAACCCAGGGAAGGCACTGAAGCTTTCTTT. This codes for CASSKPREGTEAFF.

A few counts support this clonotype. The chain combines TRBV20-1 with TRBJ1-1; maybe TRBD1 (5 bases). The V gene's germline CDR1 is DFQATT and CDR2 SNEGSKA (reference sequence). The V end lost 3 bases, the J end lost 5 bases, and 16 bases lay between the germline ends. The CDR3 consists of 14 residues. The CDR3 region is CSASPLGVWTEAFF. The CDR3 DNA sequence: TGCAGTGCTAGCCCACTGGGGGTTTGGACTGAAGCTTTCTTT.

This clonotype appeared a few times. The rearrangement joins TRBV3-1 to TRBJ2-7; D not certain. Germline V lookup: CDR1 LGHDT, CDR2 YNNKEL (reference sequence). Between the trimmed V and J ends, which lost 4 bases and 0 bases, there was a span of 4 bases. The CDR3 length is 12 residues. The CDR3: CASSRISYEQYF. The DNA of the CDR3 is TGTGCCAGCAGCCGTATCTCCTACGAGCAGTACTTC.

This clonotype occurred a few times. The chain is built from TRBV4-3 and TRBJ2-3; TRBD2 might be the D (5 bases). The CDR3 runs to 16 residues. V was shortened by 0 bases and J by 4 bases, with 14 bases between the two germline ends. The germline CDR1 and CDR2 sequences are LGHNA and YSLEER. The CDR3 region has the DNA TGCGCCAGCAGCCAAGATCGTGCGGGTTCCCCAGATACGCAGTATTTT. Translated, it gives CASSQDRAGSPDTQYF.

This clonotype counts as large. The CDR3 nucleotides read TGTGCCAGCAGCGCCCACAGGGGAAGTCCCTACGAGCAGTACTTC. Translation: CASSAHRGSPYEQYF. The chain carries TRBV11-2 and TRBJ2-7, with 7 nucleotides matching TRBD1. CDR1 and CDR2 from the germline V gene are SGHAT and FQNNGV. The V and J ends lost 5 bases and 2 bases, in that order; junction bases with no gene match: 9. This CDR3 spans 15 amino acids.

This clonotype was seen only a few times. This sequence joins TRBV20-1 and TRBJ2-1, with a possible D match to TRBD1 (6 bases). The germline V gene has CDR1 DFQATT and CDR2 SNEGSKA (reference sequence). V shed 3 bases and J shed 1 base, with 16 bases lying between them. This CDR3 spans 16 amino acids. CDR3 region: CSASSVGQGSYNEQFF. The CDR3 DNA sequence: TGCAGTGCTAGCAGTGTTGGGCAGGGGTCCTACAATGAGCAGTTCTTC.